This T cell receptor (beta chain) came from a study of T cells in Graves' hyperthyroidism and ophthalmopathy. The wider study: The authors collected peripheral blood at initial diagnosis, before any treatment. General observations from the study: Among thyroid clonotypes expanded above 0.001, most also appeared in blood.

Template material for amplifying TCR beta CDR3 regions consisted of RNA transcripts. A first-round RT-PCR of the TCR CDR3 used the HTBI primer set. TCRdb reanalysed the multiplex PCR reads using MiXCR and keeps one entry per CDR3 protein. Seen here are roughly 240,000 distinct CDR3 sequences, about 25% observed once, and the top ten hold roughly a third. The CDR3 contains 13 residues. Germline lookup yields CDR1 KGHSH and CDR2 LQKENI. Trimming pared 4 bases from V and 5 bases from J, leaving 11 bases between. In this sample, this clonotype turned up many times. The target antigen is unknown. The rearrangement links TRBV18 to TRBJ1-2, with D tentatively TRBD1 (5 bases). Sequenced input: blood. The sequence derives from a woman aged 35 to 49 with Graves' ophthalmopathy. Written as DNA, the CDR3 is TGTGCCAGCTCACAGGGGATGGATTATGGCTACACCTTC. This encodes CASSQGMDYGYTF. Variable domain in full (rest from reference TRBV18 and TRBJ1-2): NAGVMQNPRHLVRRRGQEARLRCSPMKGHSHVYWYRQLPEEGLKFMVYLQKENIIDESGMPKERFSAEFPKEGPSILRIQQVVRGDSAAYFCASSQGMDYGYTFGSGTRLTVV.